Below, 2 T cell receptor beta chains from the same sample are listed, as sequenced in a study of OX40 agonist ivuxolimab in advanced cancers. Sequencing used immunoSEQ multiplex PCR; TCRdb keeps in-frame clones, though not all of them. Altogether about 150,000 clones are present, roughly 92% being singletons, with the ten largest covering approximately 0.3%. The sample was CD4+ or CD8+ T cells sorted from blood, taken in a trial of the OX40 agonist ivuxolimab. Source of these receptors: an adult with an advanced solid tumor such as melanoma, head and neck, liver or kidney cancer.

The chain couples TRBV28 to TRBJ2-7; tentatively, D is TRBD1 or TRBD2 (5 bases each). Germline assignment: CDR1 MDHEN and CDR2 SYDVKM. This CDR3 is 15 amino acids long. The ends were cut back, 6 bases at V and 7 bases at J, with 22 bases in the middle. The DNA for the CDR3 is TGTGCCAGCAGCGAAGGACCCGGGGCGGCGCGAGAGCAGTACTTC. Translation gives CASSEGPGAAREQYF.

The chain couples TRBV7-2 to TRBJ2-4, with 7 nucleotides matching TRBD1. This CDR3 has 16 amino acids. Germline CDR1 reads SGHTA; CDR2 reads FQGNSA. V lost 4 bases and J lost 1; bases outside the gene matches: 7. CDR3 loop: CASSSQGVGAKNIQYF. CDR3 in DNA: TGTGCCAGCAGCTCGCAGGGGGTAGGGGCCAAAAACATTCAGTACTTC.